Listed here is a single T cell receptor beta chain. Its specificity is unknown. Between the trimmed V and J ends, which lost 4 bases and 3 bases, there was a span of 13 bases. CDR3 length equals 14 residues. Germline V gene lookup returns CDR1 SGDLS and CDR2 YYNGEE. Some clones are missing from TCRdb's copy, which holds only in-frame ones; the method was immunoSEQ multiplex PCR. The data contain about 25,000 clones, around 70% of them singletons. This sample is drawn from a study of radiotherapy plus CTLA-4 blockade in lung cancer. Whole-study results and caveats: Researchers report tumor-derived TCR clones expanding in blood after radiotherapy plus ipilimumab. Reportedly, early blood T cell clone dynamics best predicted response, with interferon-beta.

The sequenced sample was peripheral blood, obtained from a patient treated with radiotherapy plus ipilimumab. This clonotype originated in a human donor with non-small cell lung cancer who had stable disease on radiotherapy plus ipilimumab. The chain carries TRBV9 and TRBJ2-5; no clear D. The CDR3 DNA follows: TGTGCCAGCAGCCGCCGGACCGCCGAAGAGACCCAGTACTTC. Residues: CASSRRTAEETQYF.